This T cell receptor beta chain was documented in a study of regulatory T cells in long-lasting Graves disease. General observations from the study: Small sample size may have lowered accuracy.

CDR3 size: 12 residues. CDR1 and CDR2 from the germline V gene are DFQATT and SNEGSKA (reference sequence). V dropped 8 bases and J dropped 0 bases, with 11 bases sitting between them. This sample's time point: newly diagnosed GD, antithyroid drugs for less than 3 months. The TCR library was made from RNA that had been extracted from PBMCs in TRIzol. This clonotype appeared a few times. The antigen is unknown. According to the study, TCR beta libraries were built with iRepertoire HTBI primers and CDR3-region Arm-PCR. A single record per CDR3 protein comes from TCRdb applying MiXCR to the multiplex PCR reads. The top ten clones hold approximately 30% of a sample with hundreds of thousands of distinct CDR3 sequences, about a sixth of them seen once. These records were also assigned to another study, of T cells in Graves' hyperthyroidism and ophthalmopathy.

This specimen consisted of peripheral blood mononuclear cells (PBMCs), obtained at new diagnosis, from a patient treated with antithyroid drugs. This sequence originates from a man between 40 and 49 years old with Graves disease. The chain combines TRBV20-1 with TRBJ2-7, with D maybe TRBD1 (5 bases). The CDR3 DNA reads TGCAGTCTTCACAGGAGCTCCTACGAGCAGTACTTC. It encodes CSLHRSSYEQYF.